The 3 T cell receptor beta chains presented below share a single source sample, sequenced in a study of T cell repertoires in cytomegalovirus infection. MiXCR was run by TCRdb on the reads, yielding one entry per CDR3 protein. The sample shows 150,000 to 180,000 distinct CDR3 sequences, less than 25% of them seen only once. What was sequenced was PBMCs. These TCRs come from a human donor in good health (CMV status not recorded). Some clones in this sample may be carry-over from other donors' samples.

This clonotype has ten or more counts. This sequence joins TRBV20-1 and TRBJ2-3; TRBD2 is a possible D gene (7 bases). There are 16 residues in the CDR3. The V end lost 6 bases, the J end lost 0 bases, and 19 bases lay between the germline ends. Germline assignment: CDR1 DFQATT and CDR2 SNEGSKA (reference sequence). CDR3 DNA sequence: TGCAGTGCCCCAGCGCAGGGGCGGGGGAGCACAGATACGCAGTATTTT. Protein product: CSAPAQGRGSTDTQYF.

This sequence joins TRBV9 and TRBJ1-2, with 9 nucleotides matching TRBD1. This CDR3 is built from 14 residues. V was clipped by 2 bases and J by 5 bases; unmatched bases: 4. CDR1 SGDLS and CDR2 YYNGEE come from the germline V gene. CDR3 nucleotides: TGTGCCAGCAGCGTGGGACAGGGCAGTTATGGCTACACCTTC. This gives the protein CASSVGQGSYGYTF.

The chain recombines TRBV2 with TRBJ2-7; D gene uncertain. V lost 8 bases and J lost 6, with 14 bases in between. This CDR3 has 12 residues. The germline V gene has CDR1 SNHLY and CDR2 FYNNEI. Written as DNA, the CDR3 is TGTGCCAGCCAGGACGTCCCCGGCGAGCAGTACTTC. This encodes CASQDVPGEQYF. The whole variable domain, filled in from reference TRBV2 and TRBJ2-7, reads EPEVTQTPSHQVTQMGQEVILRCVPISNHLYFYWYRQILGQKVEFLVSFYNNEISEKSEIFDDQFSVERPDGSNFTLKIRSTKLEDSAMYFCASQDVPGEQYFGPGTRLTVT.